This T cell receptor beta chain was identified in a study of blood T cell repertoires in COVID-19. V was clipped by 1 base and J by 4 bases; unmatched bases: 2. The CDR3 totals 14 residues. Germline V lookup: CDR1 SGHTA, CDR2 FQGNSA. Original processing methods: Amplification with reference gene primers provided the estimates of nucleated cell counts. TCRdb's copy holds only in-frame clones and misses some; the assay was immunoSEQ multiplex PCR. The V and J calls and clone size were taken over from that table, and D and trimming were inferred from the DNA. The sample holds approximately 85,000 clones, roughly 88% seen once.

The specimen was peripheral blood. This chain joins TRBV7-2 and TRBJ2-3, with 7 bases that match TRBD1. The receptor comes from a man aged 50-59 years with active or convalescent COVID-19. The CDR3 protein is CASSLVTGADTQYF. In DNA, the CDR3 is TGTGCCAGCAGCTTAGTAACAGGGGCAGATACGCAGTATTTT.